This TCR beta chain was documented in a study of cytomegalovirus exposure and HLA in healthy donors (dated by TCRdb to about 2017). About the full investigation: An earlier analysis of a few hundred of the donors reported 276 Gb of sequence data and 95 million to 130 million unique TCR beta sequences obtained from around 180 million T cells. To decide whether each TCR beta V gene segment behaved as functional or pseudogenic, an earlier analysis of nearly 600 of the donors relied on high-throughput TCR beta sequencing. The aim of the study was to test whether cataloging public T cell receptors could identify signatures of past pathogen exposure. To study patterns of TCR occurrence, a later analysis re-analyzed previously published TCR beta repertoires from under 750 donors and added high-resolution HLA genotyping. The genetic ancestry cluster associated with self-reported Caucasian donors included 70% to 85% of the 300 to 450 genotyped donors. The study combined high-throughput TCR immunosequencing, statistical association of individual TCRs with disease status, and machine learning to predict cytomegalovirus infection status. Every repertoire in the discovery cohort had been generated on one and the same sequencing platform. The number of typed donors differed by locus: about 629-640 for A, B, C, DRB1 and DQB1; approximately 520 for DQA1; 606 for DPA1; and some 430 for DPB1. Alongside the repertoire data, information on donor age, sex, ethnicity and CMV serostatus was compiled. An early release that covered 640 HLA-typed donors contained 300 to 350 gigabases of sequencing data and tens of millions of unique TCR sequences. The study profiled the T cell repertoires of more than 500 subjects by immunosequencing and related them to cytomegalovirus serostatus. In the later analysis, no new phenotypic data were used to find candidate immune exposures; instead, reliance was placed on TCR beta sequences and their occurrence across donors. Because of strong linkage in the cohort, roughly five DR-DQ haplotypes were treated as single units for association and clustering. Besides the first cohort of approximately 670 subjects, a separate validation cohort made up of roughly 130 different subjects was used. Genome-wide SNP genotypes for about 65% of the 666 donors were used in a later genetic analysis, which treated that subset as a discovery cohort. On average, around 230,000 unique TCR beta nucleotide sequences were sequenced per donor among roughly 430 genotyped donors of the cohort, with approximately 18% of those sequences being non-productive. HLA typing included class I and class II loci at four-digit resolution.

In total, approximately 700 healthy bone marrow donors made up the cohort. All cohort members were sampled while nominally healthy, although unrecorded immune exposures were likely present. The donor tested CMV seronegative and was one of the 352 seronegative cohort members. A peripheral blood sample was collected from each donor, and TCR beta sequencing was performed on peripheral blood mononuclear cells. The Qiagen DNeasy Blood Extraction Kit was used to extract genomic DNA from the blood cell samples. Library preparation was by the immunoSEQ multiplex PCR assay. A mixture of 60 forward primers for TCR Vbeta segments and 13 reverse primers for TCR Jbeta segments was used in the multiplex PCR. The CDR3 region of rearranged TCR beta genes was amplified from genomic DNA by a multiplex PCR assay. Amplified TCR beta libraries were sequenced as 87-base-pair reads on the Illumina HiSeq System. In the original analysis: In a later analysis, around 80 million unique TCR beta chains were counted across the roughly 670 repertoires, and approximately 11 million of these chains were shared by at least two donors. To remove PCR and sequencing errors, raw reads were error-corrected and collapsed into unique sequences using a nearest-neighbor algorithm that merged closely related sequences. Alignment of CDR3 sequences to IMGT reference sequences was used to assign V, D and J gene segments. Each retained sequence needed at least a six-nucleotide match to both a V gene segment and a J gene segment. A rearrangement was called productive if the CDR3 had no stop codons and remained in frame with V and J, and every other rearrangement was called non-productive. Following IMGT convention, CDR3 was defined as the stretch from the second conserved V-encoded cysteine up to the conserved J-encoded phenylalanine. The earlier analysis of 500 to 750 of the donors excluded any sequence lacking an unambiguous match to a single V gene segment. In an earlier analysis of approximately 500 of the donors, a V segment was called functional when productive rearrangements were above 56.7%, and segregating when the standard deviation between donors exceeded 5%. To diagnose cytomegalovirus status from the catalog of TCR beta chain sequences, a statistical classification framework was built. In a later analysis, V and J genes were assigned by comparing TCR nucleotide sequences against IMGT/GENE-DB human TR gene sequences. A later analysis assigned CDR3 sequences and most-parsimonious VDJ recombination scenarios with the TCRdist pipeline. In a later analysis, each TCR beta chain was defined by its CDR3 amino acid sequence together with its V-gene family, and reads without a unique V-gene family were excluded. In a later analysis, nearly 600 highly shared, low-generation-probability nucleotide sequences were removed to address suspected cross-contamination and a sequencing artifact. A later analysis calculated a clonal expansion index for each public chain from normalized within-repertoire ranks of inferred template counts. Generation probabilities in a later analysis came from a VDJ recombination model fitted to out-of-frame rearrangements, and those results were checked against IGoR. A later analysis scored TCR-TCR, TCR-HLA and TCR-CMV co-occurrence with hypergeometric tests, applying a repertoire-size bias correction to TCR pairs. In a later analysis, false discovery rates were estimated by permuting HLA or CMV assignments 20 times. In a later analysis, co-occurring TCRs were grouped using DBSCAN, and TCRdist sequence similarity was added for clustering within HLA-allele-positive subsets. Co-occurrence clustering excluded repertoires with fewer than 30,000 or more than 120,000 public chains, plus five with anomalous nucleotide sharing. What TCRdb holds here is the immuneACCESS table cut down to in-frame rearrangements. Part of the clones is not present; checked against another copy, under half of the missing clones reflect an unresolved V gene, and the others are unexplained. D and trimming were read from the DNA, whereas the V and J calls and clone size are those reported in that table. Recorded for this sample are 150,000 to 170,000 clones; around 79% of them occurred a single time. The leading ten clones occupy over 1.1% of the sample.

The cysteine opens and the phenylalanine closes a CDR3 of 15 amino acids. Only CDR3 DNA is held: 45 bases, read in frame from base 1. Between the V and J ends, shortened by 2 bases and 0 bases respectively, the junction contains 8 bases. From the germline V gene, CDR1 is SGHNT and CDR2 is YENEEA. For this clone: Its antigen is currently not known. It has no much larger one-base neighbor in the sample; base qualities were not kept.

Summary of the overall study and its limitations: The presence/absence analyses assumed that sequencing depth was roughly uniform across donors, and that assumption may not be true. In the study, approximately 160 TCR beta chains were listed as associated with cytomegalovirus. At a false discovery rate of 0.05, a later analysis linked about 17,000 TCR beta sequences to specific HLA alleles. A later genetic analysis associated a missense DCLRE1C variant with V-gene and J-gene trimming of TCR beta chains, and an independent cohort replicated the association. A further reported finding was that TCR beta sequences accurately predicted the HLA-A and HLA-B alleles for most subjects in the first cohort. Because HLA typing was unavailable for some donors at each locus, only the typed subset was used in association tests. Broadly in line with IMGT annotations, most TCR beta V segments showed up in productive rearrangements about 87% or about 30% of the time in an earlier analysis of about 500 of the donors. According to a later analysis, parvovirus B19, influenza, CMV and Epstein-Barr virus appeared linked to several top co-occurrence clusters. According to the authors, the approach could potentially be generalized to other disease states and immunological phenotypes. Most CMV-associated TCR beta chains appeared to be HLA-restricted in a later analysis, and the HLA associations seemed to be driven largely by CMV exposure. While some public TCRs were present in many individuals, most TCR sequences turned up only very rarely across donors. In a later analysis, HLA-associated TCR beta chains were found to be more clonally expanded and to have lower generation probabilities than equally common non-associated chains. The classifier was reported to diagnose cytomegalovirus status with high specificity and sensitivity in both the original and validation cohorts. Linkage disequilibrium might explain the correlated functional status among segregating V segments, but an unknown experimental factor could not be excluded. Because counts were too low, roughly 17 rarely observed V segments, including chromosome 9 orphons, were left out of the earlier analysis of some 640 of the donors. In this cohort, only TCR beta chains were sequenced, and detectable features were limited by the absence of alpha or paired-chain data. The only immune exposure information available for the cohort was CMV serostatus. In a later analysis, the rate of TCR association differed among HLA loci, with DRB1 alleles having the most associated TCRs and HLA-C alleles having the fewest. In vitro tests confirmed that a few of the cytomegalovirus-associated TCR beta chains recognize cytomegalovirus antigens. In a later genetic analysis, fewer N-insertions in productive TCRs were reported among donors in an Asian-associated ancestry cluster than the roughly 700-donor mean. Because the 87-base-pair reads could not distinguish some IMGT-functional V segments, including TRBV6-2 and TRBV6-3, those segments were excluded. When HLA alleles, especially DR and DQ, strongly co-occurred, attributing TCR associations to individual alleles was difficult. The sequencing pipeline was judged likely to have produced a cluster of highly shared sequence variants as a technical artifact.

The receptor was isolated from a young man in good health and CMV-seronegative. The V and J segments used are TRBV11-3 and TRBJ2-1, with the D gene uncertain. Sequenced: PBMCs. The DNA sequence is TGTGCCAGCAGCTTACAAGCGTCCTCCTACAATGAGCAGTTCTTC. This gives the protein CASSLQASSYNEQFF.